This record covers a single T cell receptor beta chain. Compared with germline, one end of the junction differs, possibly owing to a read error. This sample stems from a study of CD8 T cells in Susac syndrome. The CDR3 is made up of 13 amino acids. Germline V gives CDR1 SGHDN, CDR2 FVKESK. RNA, at about 0.5 to 1 ug, was reverse transcribed with random hexamers. TCRdb independently ran MiXCR on the immunoSEQ multiplex PCR reads; one entry per CDR3 protein. The sample lists 240,000 or so distinct CDR3 sequences, almost 97% seen once, with under 0.12% in the top ten. The chain couples TRBV14 to TRBJ2-1; TRBD2 agrees at 12 bases. The TCR sequence derives from a human donor with Susac syndrome. The sample comprised CD4+ T cells from PBMCs. DNA of the CDR3: TGTGCCAGCAGCCAAGATAGACTAGCGGGAGTTTGCTTC. The encoded protein is CASSQDRLAGVCF.